A selection of T cell receptor beta chains follows, all from one sample in a study of cytomegalovirus exposure and HLA in healthy donors. Here immunoSEQ multiplex PCR was the method, and the copy in TCRdb shows in-frame clones only, minus some. This sample's table reports some 82,000 clones. Sequencing was performed on PBMCs. These receptors were obtained from a woman in her twenties or thirties in good health and CMV-seronegative. Each CDR3 is given with its conserved first and last residue. A D gene is named only where the DNA matches it firmly.

CDR3 protein: CASSVGMGGSGNTEAFF; CDR3 DNA: TGTGCCAGCAGCGTAGGTATGGGGGGATCTGGGAACACTGAAGCTTTCTTT; J gene: TRBJ1-1; V gene: TRBV9; CDR3 length: 17; D gene: -
CDR3 protein: CASSVVRANTEAFF; CDR3 DNA: TGTGCCAGCAGCGTAGTACGAGCGAACACTGAAGCTTTCTTT; J gene: TRBJ1-1; V gene: TRBV9; CDR3 length: 14; D gene: -
CDR3 protein: CASSQGGQGGVAFF; CDR3 DNA: TGTGCCAGCAGCCAAGGGGGACAGGGCGGCGTAGCTTTCTTT; J gene: TRBJ1-1; V gene: TRBV4-2; CDR3 length: 14; D gene: TRBD1
CDR3 protein: CASSQGPTSGGYTGELFF; CDR3 DNA: TGCGCCAGCAGCCAAGGGCCCACTAGCGGGGGGTACACCGGGGAGCTGTTTTTT; J gene: TRBJ2-2; V gene: TRBV4-1; CDR3 length: 18; D gene: TRBD2
CDR3 protein: CASSFGTGLSLRGYTF; CDR3 DNA: TGTGCCAGCAGCTTCGGGACAGGGCTCTCCTTGAGAGGCTACACCTTC; J gene: TRBJ1-2; V gene: TRBV7-9; CDR3 length: 16; D gene: TRBD1
CDR3 protein: CASSFLGARQGNEQFF; CDR3 DNA: TGTGCCAGCAGCTTCCTCGGGGCCCGACAGGGCAATGAGCAGTTCTTC; J gene: TRBJ2-1; V gene: TRBV7-9; CDR3 length: 16; D gene: TRBD1
CDR3 protein: CASSLEGRGPGEQFF; CDR3 DNA: TGTGCCAGCAGCTTAGAAGGCAGGGGGCCAGGTGAGCAGTTCTTC; J gene: TRBJ2-1; V gene: TRBV11-2; CDR3 length: 15; D gene: TRBD1
CDR3 protein: CASSLRGLTYEQYF; CDR3 DNA: TGTGCCAGCAGTCTCAGGGGTCTGACCTACGAGCAGTACTTC; J gene: TRBJ2-7; V gene: TRBV27; CDR3 length: 14; D gene: -
CDR3 protein: CASSWTSGETQYF; CDR3 DNA: TGTGCCAGCTCCTGGACTAGCGGGGAGACCCAGTACTTC; J gene: TRBJ2-5; V gene: TRBV6-1; CDR3 length: 13; D gene: TRBD2
CDR3 protein: CASSLIAGTYEQYF; CDR3 DNA: TGTGCCAGCAGCTTGATAGCGGGAACCTACGAGCAGTACTTC; J gene: TRBJ2-7; V gene: TRBV7-2; CDR3 length: 14; D gene: TRBD2
CDR3 protein: CASSPQGGSNQPQHF; CDR3 DNA: TGTGCCAGCAGCCCCCAGGGAGGGAGCAATCAGCCCCAGCATTTT; J gene: TRBJ1-5; V gene: TRBV7-2; CDR3 length: 15; D gene: -
CDR3 protein: CAWSSIAYTDTQYF; CDR3 DNA: TGTGCCTGGAGCTCCATAGCGTACACAGATACGCAGTATTTT; J gene: TRBJ2-3; V gene: TRBV30; CDR3 length: 14; D gene: -
CDR3 protein: CASSPLRTSGSIKDTQYF; CDR3 DNA: TGTGCCAGCTCACCACTCAGGACTAGCGGGAGTATCAAAGATACGCAGTATTTT; J gene: TRBJ2-3; V gene: TRBV18; CDR3 length: 18; D gene: TRBD2
CDR3 protein: CASSPQGGSYEQYF; CDR3 DNA: TGTGCCAGCAGCCCCCAGGGGGGCTCCTACGAGCAGTACTTC; J gene: TRBJ2-7; V gene: TRBV6-5; CDR3 length: 14; D gene: -
CDR3 protein: CAWSPSAGEYEQYF; CDR3 DNA: TGTGCCTGGAGTCCCTCAGCGGGAGAGTACGAGCAGTACTTC; J gene: TRBJ2-7; V gene: TRBV30; CDR3 length: 14; D gene: TRBD2
CDR3 protein: CAWSSHNSRNTIYF; CDR3 DNA: TGTGCCTGGAGTAGTCACAATTCTCGAAACACCATATATTTT; J gene: TRBJ1-3; V gene: TRBV30; CDR3 length: 14; D gene: -
CDR3 protein: CASSLDGGREQYF; CDR3 DNA: TGCGCCAGCAGCTTGGATGGGGGCCGGGAGCAGTACTTC; J gene: TRBJ2-7; V gene: TRBV5-1; CDR3 length: 13; D gene: -
CDR3 protein: CAWSSIKNEQFF; CDR3 DNA: TGTGCCTGGAGTAGCATCAAAAATGAGCAGTTCTTC; J gene: TRBJ2-1; V gene: TRBV30; CDR3 length: 12; D gene: -
CDR3 protein: CASSLTPAGAANTGELFF; CDR3 DNA: TGCGCCAGCAGCCTTACTCCTGCGGGGGCCGCGAACACCGGGGAGCTGTTTTTT; J gene: TRBJ2-2; V gene: TRBV4-1; CDR3 length: 18; D gene: -
CDR3 protein: CASSRGAPTYGYTF; CDR3 DNA: TGTGCCAGCAGCCGGGGGGCCCCAACCTATGGCTACACCTTC; J gene: TRBJ1-2; V gene: TRBV5-6; CDR3 length: 14; D gene: -
CDR3 protein: CASSFRDSNTGELFF; CDR3 DNA: TGTGCCAGCAGTTTCCGGGACTCCAACACCGGGGAGCTGTTTTTT; J gene: TRBJ2-2; V gene: TRBV6-5; CDR3 length: 15; D gene: -
CDR3 protein: CASSSPGQGVGEQYF; CDR3 DNA: TGTGCCAGTAGTTCCCCGGGACAGGGAGTAGGCGAGCAGTACTTC; J gene: TRBJ2-7; V gene: TRBV19; CDR3 length: 15; D gene: TRBD1
CDR3 protein: CASNPSGGNEQFF; CDR3 DNA: TGTGCCAGCAATCCGAGCGGGGGCAATGAGCAGTTCTTC; J gene: TRBJ2-1; V gene: TRBV27; CDR3 length: 13; D gene: TRBD2
CDR3 protein: CASSHRDRDGEQYF; CDR3 DNA: TGCGCCAGCAGCCACCGGGACAGGGACGGCGAGCAGTACTTC; J gene: TRBJ2-7; V gene: TRBV5-1; CDR3 length: 14; D gene: TRBD1
CDR3 protein: CASSLGQNYGYTF; CDR3 DNA: TGTGCCAGCAGTTTGGGGCAGAACTATGGCTACACCTTC; J gene: TRBJ1-2; V gene: TRBV27; CDR3 length: 13; D gene: -
CDR3 protein: CASSFPRPLPQHF; CDR3 DNA: TGTGCCAGCAGCTTTCCCCGTCCCCTGCCCCAGCATTTT; J gene: TRBJ1-5; V gene: TRBV5-8; CDR3 length: 13; D gene: -
CDR3 protein: CASSADRGSPLHF; CDR3 DNA: TGTGCCAGTAGTGCGGACAGGGGATCACCCCTCCACTTT; J gene: TRBJ1-6; V gene: TRBV19; CDR3 length: 13; D gene: TRBD1
CDR3 protein: CASSLAGGPSYEQYF; CDR3 DNA: TGTGCCAGCAGCTTAGCGGGAGGCCCCTCCTACGAGCAGTACTTC; J gene: TRBJ2-7; V gene: TRBV11-2; CDR3 length: 15; D gene: TRBD2
CDR3 protein: CAWSRQGYEQYF; CDR3 DNA: TGTGCCTGGAGTCGGCAGGGCTACGAGCAGTACTTC; J gene: TRBJ2-7; V gene: TRBV30; CDR3 length: 12; D gene: -
CDR3 protein: CASSSNSGSYDGYTF; CDR3 DNA: TGTGCCAGCAGCTCGAATTCCGGGTCATATGATGGCTACACCTTC; J gene: TRBJ1-2; V gene: TRBV5-5; CDR3 length: 15; D gene: -
CDR3 protein: CASSLDRGREQYF; CDR3 DNA: TGTGCCAGCAGCTTAGACAGGGGGCGAGAGCAGTACTTC; J gene: TRBJ2-7; V gene: TRBV7-6; CDR3 length: 13; D gene: TRBD1
CDR3 protein: CAWTKGGDRSPLHF; CDR3 DNA: TGTGCCTGGACAAAAGGGGGCGACCGGTCACCCCTCCACTTT; J gene: TRBJ1-6; V gene: TRBV30; CDR3 length: 14; D gene: TRBD1
CDR3 protein: CASRRQGAYEQYF; CDR3 DNA: TGTGCCAGCAGGCGACAGGGGGCCTACGAGCAGTACTTC; J gene: TRBJ2-7; V gene: TRBV6-5; CDR3 length: 13; D gene: TRBD1
CDR3 protein: CASSSRLEGNTEAFF; CDR3 DNA: TGTGCCAGCAGCTCTCGACTGGAAGGGAACACTGAAGCTTTCTTT; J gene: TRBJ1-1; V gene: TRBV6-6; CDR3 length: 15; D gene: -
CDR3 protein: CASSLGDSQTDTQYF; CDR3 DNA: TGTGCCAGCAGCTTAGGGGACAGCCAAACAGATACGCAGTATTTT; J gene: TRBJ2-3; V gene: TRBV7-9; CDR3 length: 15; D gene: TRBD1
CDR3 protein: CASRTAGGDEKLFF; CDR3 DNA: TGCGCCAGCAGAACTGCCGGGGGAGACGAAAAACTGTTTTTT; J gene: TRBJ1-4; V gene: TRBV5-1; CDR3 length: 14; D gene: -
CDR3 protein: CASSYDRVGYGYTF; CDR3 DNA: TGTGCCAGCAGTTACGACAGGGTAGGGTATGGCTACACCTTC; J gene: TRBJ1-2; V gene: TRBV6-6; CDR3 length: 14; D gene: TRBD1
CDR3 protein: CASSQRQGSEYNEKLFF; CDR3 DNA: TGCGCCAGCAGCCAACGGCAGGGATCCGAGTATAATGAAAAACTGTTTTTT; J gene: TRBJ1-4; V gene: TRBV4-1; CDR3 length: 17; D gene: -
CDR3 protein: CASRPMDRDTQYF; CDR3 DNA: TGTGCCAGCAGACCCATGGACAGGGATACGCAGTATTTT; J gene: TRBJ2-3; V gene: TRBV7-2; CDR3 length: 13; D gene: TRBD1
CDR3 protein: CASSRTGGGTNTEAFF; CDR3 DNA: TGCGCCAGCAGCCGAACTGGTGGAGGGACGAACACTGAAGCTTTCTTT; J gene: TRBJ1-1; V gene: TRBV4-1; CDR3 length: 16; D gene: -
CDR3 protein: CASSLTGVAAYEQYF; CDR3 DNA: TGCGCCAGCAGCCTGACAGGGGTCGCCGCCTACGAGCAGTACTTC; J gene: TRBJ2-7; V gene: TRBV4-1; CDR3 length: 15; D gene: TRBD1
CDR3 protein: CASSLLGQANEQFF; CDR3 DNA: TGTGCCAGCAGTCTCTTAGGACAGGCCAATGAGCAGTTCTTC; J gene: TRBJ2-1; V gene: TRBV6-1; CDR3 length: 14; D gene: TRBD1
CDR3 protein: CASSQEEVAGDIQYF; CDR3 DNA: TGCGCCAGCAGCCAAGAGGAAGTGGCGGGAGACATTCAGTACTTC; J gene: TRBJ2-4; V gene: TRBV4-1; CDR3 length: 15; D gene: TRBD2
CDR3 protein: CAWSVHPGQGDYGYTF; CDR3 DNA: TGTGCCTGGAGTGTGCACCCGGGACAGGGGGACTATGGCTACACCTTC; J gene: TRBJ1-2; V gene: TRBV30; CDR3 length: 16; D gene: TRBD1
CDR3 protein: CASSGTGRYEQYF; CDR3 DNA: TGTGCCAGCAGTGGGACAGGGAGGTACGAGCAGTACTTC; J gene: TRBJ2-7; V gene: TRBV2; CDR3 length: 13; D gene: TRBD1
CDR3 protein: CAWSPDRALYGYTF; CDR3 DNA: TGTGCCTGGAGCCCCGACAGGGCCCTCTATGGCTACACCTTC; J gene: TRBJ1-2; V gene: TRBV30; CDR3 length: 14; D gene: TRBD1